These T cell receptor beta chains were read from a single sample in a study of blood T cell repertoires in COVID-19. Profiling relied on immunoSEQ multiplex PCR, and the TCRdb table lists in-frame clones only, not all of them. The profile shows over 100,000 clones, roughly four fifths of them singletons. Sequenced: peripheral blood. All receptors come from a woman aged 60-75 years with acute or convalescent COVID-19. CDR3s include the opening cysteine and the closing phenylalanine or tryptophan. A D gene is named only where the DNA matches it firmly. Clone size is shown for a subset of rows, as once, few, many or a class of expanded clone.

V,size,D,J,DNA,CDR3
TRBV5-1,-,TRBD2,TRBJ2-7,TGCGCCAGCAGCTTGACTAGCGGGGCCTACGAGCAGTACTTC,CASSLTSGAYEQYF
TRBV6-6,-,-,TRBJ2-3,TGTGCCAGCAGTTACGATATCGGGAGAGATACGCAGTATTTT,CASSYDIGRDTQYF
TRBV18,-,TRBD1,TRBJ1-1,TGTGCCAGTGCCACAGGGGCGAACACTGAAGCTTTCTTT,CASATGANTEAFF
TRBV5-1,-,TRBD1,TRBJ1-1,TGCGCCAGCAGCTTGGAGGACAGGGGAGGTTCTGAAGCTTTCTTT,CASSLEDRGGSEAFF
TRBV29-1,-,TRBD1,TRBJ2-1,TGCAGAGGACAGGGCTACAATGAGCAGTTCTTC,CRGQGYNEQFF
TRBV3-1/TRBV3-2,-,TRBD1,TRBJ1-2,TGTGCCAGCACGGGACAGGACTATGGCTACACCTTC,CASTGQDYGYTF
TRBV11-2,-,-,TRBJ1-3,TGTGCCAGCAGCACAGGGATTATCTCTGGAAACACCATATATTTT,CASSTGIISGNTIYF
TRBV7-9,few,TRBD1,TRBJ1-2,TGTGCCAGCAGCTTCGGGACAGTCTATGGCTACACCTTC,CASSFGTVYGYTF
TRBV4-2,-,-,TRBJ1-2,TGTGCCAGCAGCCAAGGCCAGGGGTATGGCTACACCTTC,CASSQGQGYGYTF
TRBV30,-,-,TRBJ2-5,TGTGCCTGGACCAGATGGGGGGTACAAGAGACCCAGTACTTC,CAWTRWGVQETQYF
TRBV10-1,-,-,TRBJ2-1,TGCGCCAGCAGTGACACCCCGGGCAGGGAATACAATGAGCAGTTCTTC,CASSDTPGREYNEQFF
TRBV30,-,TRBD1,TRBJ1-6,TGTGCCTGGAGTTGGGACAGGAATAATTCACCCCTCCACTTT,CAWSWDRNNSPLHF
TRBV9,once,TRBD2,TRBJ2-1,TGTGCCAGCAGCGTAGGGTACGGGGGGGCGTTCTTC,CASSVGYGGAFF
TRBV27,-,-,TRBJ1-1,TGTGCCAGCTCCGCACCCATGGGCGGCAGGGTCACTGAAGCTTTCTTT,CASSAPMGGRVTEAFF
TRBV6-6,-,TRBD1,TRBJ1-2,TGTGCCAGCATCGGACAGGGGACGGGCGGCTACACCTTC,CASIGQGTGGYTF
TRBV3-1/TRBV3-2,once,TRBD1,TRBJ1-1,TGTGCCAGCAGCCCAGGACAGGTTTTGGAAGGCACTGAAGCTTTCTTT,CASSPGQVLEGTEAFF
TRBV27,-,TRBD1,TRBJ1-1,TGTGCCAGCAGTCTACAGGGGCTTACTGAAGCTTTCTTT,CASSLQGLTEAFF
TRBV27,-,-,TRBJ1-2,TGTGCCAGCAGTCTCCTAAGAGGTCTGGATGGCTACACCTTC,CASSLLRGLDGYTF
TRBV4-2,-,TRBD1,TRBJ2-6,TGTGCCAGCAGCCAGGGACAGGGGGCAACTGGGGCCAACGTCCTGACTTTC,CASSQGQGATGANVLTF
TRBV24-1,-,TRBD1,TRBJ1-1,TGTGCCACCAGTGACTCGGGACAGGTGAACACTGAAGCTTTCTTT,CATSDSGQVNTEAFF
TRBV20-1,-,TRBD1,TRBJ1-1,TGCAGTGCTAGTCAGGGGGCGCGTACTGAAGCTTTCTTT,CSASQGARTEAFF
TRBV6-2/TRBV6-3,-,TRBD1,TRBJ1-1,TGTGCCAGCAGTGACTTTGGGTACAGGGGGCCTGAAGCTTTCTTT,CASSDFGYRGPEAFF
TRBV10-3,-,-,TRBJ1-1,TGTGCCATCAGTCCAGCCGCCCAGGCGACTGAAGCTTTCTTT,CAISPAAQATEAFF
TRBV2,-,-,TRBJ2-2,TGTGCCAGCAGTAGCGAAGCCGGGGCCGGGGAGCTGTTTTTT,CASSSEAGAGELFF
TRBV11-2,-,-,TRBJ1-2,TGTGCCAGCAGCTTAGGGGACAATGGCTACACCTTC,CASSLGDNGYTF
TRBV7-6,-,-,TRBJ1-2,TGTGCCAGCAGCTCCTCTGGGGAGGGTGGCTACACCTTC,CASSSSGEGGYTF
TRBV7-9,few,-,TRBJ1-1,TGTGCCAGCAGCTTAGTCGGAGCCGCTTTCTTT,CASSLVGAAFF
TRBV9,-,TRBD1,TRBJ1-1,TGTGCCAGCAGCGTAGACCGGGACAGTGAAGCTTTCTTT,CASSVDRDSEAFF
TRBV18,-,-,TRBJ1-1,TGTGCCAGCTCCCCATCGAGGGGGTGGGGCACTGAAGCTTTCTTT,CASSPSRGWGTEAFF
TRBV19,-,TRBD1,TRBJ1-2,TGTGCCAGTAGGAGCCGGGACAGCCTCAACTATGGCTACACCTTC,CASRSRDSLNYGYTF
TRBV12-3/TRBV12-4,few,-,TRBJ1-5,TGTGCCAGCAGTTTGGATCCGGGGCAGCCCCAGCATTTT,CASSLDPGQPQHF
TRBV7-9,-,TRBD2,TRBJ2-2,TGTGCCAGCAGCTTAGTTGTTAGCGGGGGTTCCGGGGAGCTGTTTTTT,CASSLVVSGGSGELFF
TRBV12-3/TRBV12-4,-,-,TRBJ1-1,TGTGCCAGCAGTTTCCCGGGTGGGGCTTTCTTT,CASSFPGGAFF
TRBV3-1/TRBV3-2,-,-,TRBJ2-5,TGTGCCAGCAGCCAAGGGCGAGGCAGCTCCCCCTTGGCGACCCAGTACTTC,CASSQGRGSSPLATQYF
TRBV3-1/TRBV3-2,-,-,TRBJ1-6,TGTGCCAGCAGCCGCGGACAAAACCTCCACTTT,CASSRGQNLHF
TRBV30,once,TRBD1,TRBJ1-2,TGTGCCTTAAAAATTCTGACAGGGGACTATGGCTACACCTTC,CALKILTGDYGYTF
TRBV6-1,once,-,TRBJ1-5,TGTGCCAGCAGTGAAAAGGGGTTCGGGCAGCCCCAGCATTTT,CASSEKGFGQPQHF
TRBV12-3/TRBV12-4,-,-,TRBJ1-1,TGTGCCAGCACCCGGACAGTGAACACTGAAGCTTTCTTT,CASTRTVNTEAFF
TRBV6-5,-,-,TRBJ1-1,TGTGCCAGCAGTCCGGACATCCGGACTGAAGCTTTCTTT,CASSPDIRTEAFF
TRBV14,few,-,TRBJ2-2,TGTGCCAGCAGCCCGATCGGGGACACCGGGGAGCTGTTTTTT,CASSPIGDTGELFF
TRBV7-3,-,-,TRBJ2-4,TGTGCCAGCAGCGTGAACAGGGATAGCATTCAGTACTTC,CASSVNRDSIQYF
TRBV2,-,TRBD1,TRBJ1-2,TGTGCCAGCAGTGAAGGGGGACAGGGAAATGGCTACACCTTC,CASSEGGQGNGYTF
TRBV10-2,few,-,TRBJ2-1,TGCGCCACCCAAGGGACAAATTTAGGTTTGGAGCAGTTCTTC,CATQGTNLGLEQFF
TRBV19,-,TRBD1,TRBJ1-6,TGTGCCAGTAGTATCTCCCGGGACAGGGGTTCACCCCTCCACTTT,CASSISRDRGSPLHF
TRBV5-1,few,TRBD1,TRBJ2-2,TGCGCCAGCAGCCCGTTGGGACAGGGGAACACCGGGGAGCTGTTTTTT,CASSPLGQGNTGELFF